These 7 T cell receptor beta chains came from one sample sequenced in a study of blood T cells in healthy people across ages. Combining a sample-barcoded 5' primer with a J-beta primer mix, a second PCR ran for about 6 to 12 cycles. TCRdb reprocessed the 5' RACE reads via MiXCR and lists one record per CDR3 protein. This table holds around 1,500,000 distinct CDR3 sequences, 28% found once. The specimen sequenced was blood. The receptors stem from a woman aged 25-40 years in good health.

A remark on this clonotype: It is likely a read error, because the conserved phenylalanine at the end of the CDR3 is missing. CDR3 region: CSARETANYEQYL. The CDR3 bases are TGCAGTGCTAGGGAGACAGCAAACTACGAGCAGTACTTA. This chain uses TRBV20-1 with TRBJ2-5; TRBD1 might be the D (5 bases). The J call is in doubt because the DNA end fits TRBJ2-7 better. In germline, CDR1 is DFQATT, CDR2 SNEGSKA (reference sequence). CDR3 length: 13 amino acids.

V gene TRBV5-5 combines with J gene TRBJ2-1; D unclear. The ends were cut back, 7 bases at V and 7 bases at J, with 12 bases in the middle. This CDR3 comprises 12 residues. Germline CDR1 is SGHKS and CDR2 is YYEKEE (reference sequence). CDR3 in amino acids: CASGPLWNEQFF. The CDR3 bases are TGTGCCAGCGGGCCCTTGTGGAATGAGCAGTTCTTC.

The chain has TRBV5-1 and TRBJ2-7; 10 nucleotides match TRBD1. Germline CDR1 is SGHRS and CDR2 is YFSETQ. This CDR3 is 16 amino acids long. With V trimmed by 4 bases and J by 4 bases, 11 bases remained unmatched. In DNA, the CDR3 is TGCGCCAGCAGCCAAAGACAGGGGGCCGGTTTGTACGAGCAGTACTTC. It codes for CASSQRQGAGLYEQYF.

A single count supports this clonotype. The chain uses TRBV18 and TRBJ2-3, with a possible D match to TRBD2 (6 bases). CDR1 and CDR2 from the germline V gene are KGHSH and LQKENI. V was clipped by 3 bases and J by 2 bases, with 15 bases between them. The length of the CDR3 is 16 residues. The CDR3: CASSPARGVDTDTQYF. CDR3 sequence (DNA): TGTGCCAGCTCACCTGCGCGGGGAGTTGACACAGATACGCAGTATTTT.

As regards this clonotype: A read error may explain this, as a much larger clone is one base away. CDR3 protein: CAGSLGDPGSYEQYF. The CDR3 DNA sequence: TGTGCCGGCAGTTTAGGGGACCCCGGCTCCTACGAGCAGTACTTC. V usage is TRBV12-3 or TRBV12-4 and J usage is TRBJ2-7; D could derive from TRBD1 or TRBD2 (5 bases each). CDR3 size: 15 residues.

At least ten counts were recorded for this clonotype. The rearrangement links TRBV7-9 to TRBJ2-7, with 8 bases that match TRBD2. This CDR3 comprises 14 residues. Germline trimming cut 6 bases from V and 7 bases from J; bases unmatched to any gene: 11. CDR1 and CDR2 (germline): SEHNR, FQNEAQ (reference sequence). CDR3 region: CASRIDAGGGEQYF. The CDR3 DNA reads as TGTGCCAGCAGGATAGACGCGGGGGGCGGGGAGCAGTACTTC.

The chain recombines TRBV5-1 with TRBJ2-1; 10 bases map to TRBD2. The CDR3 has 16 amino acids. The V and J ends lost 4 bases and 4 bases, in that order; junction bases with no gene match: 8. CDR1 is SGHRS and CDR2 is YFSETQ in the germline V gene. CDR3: CASSIPSGGVYNEQFF. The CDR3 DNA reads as TGCGCCAGCAGCATACCTAGCGGGGGCGTATACAATGAGCAGTTCTTC.